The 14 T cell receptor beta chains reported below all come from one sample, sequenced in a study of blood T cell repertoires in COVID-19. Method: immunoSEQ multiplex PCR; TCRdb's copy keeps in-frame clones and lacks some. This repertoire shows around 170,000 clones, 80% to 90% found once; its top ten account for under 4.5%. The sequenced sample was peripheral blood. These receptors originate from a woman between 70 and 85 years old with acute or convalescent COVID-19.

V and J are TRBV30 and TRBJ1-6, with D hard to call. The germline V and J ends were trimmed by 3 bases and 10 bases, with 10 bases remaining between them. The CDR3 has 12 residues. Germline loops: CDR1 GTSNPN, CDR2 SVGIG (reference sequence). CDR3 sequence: CAWRPPGSPLHF. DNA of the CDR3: TGTGCCTGGAGACCTCCGGGGTCACCCCTCCACTTT.

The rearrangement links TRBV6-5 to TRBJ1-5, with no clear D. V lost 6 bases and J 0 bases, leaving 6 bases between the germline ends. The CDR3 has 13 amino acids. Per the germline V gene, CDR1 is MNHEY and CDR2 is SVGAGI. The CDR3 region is CASSPYSNQPQHF. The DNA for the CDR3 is TGTGCCAGCAGCCCGTATAGCAATCAGCCCCAGCATTTT.

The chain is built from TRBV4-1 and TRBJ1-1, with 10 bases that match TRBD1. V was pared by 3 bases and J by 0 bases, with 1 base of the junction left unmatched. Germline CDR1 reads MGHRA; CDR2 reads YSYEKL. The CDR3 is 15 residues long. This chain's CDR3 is CASSQGQGMNTEAFF. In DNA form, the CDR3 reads TGCGCCAGCAGCCAGGGACAGGGGATGAACACTGAAGCTTTCTTT.

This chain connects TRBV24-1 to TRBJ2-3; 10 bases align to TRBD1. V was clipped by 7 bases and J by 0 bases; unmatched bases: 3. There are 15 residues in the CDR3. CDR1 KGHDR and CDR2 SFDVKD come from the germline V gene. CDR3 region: CATRGTGASTDTQYF. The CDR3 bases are TGTGCCACCAGGGGGACAGGGGCTAGCACAGATACGCAGTATTTT.

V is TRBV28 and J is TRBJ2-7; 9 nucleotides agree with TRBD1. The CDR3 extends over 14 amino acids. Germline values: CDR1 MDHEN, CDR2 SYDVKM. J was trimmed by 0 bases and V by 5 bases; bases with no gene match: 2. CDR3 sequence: CASSMTGGSYEQYF. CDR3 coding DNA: TGTGCCAGCAGTATGACAGGGGGCTCCTACGAGCAGTACTTC.

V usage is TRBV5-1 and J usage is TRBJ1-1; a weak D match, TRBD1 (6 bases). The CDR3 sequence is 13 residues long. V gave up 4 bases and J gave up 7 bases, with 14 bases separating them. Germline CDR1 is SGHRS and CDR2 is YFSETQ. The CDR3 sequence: CASSTQGYGEAFF. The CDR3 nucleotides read TGCGCCAGCAGCACACAGGGCTACGGTGAAGCTTTCTTT. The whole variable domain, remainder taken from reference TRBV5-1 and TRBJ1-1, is KAGVTQTPRYLIKTRGQQVTLSCSPISGHRSVSWYQQTPGQGLQFLFEYFSETQRNKGNFPGRFSGRQFSNSRSEMNVSTLELGDSALYLCASSTQGYGEAFFGQGTRLTVV.

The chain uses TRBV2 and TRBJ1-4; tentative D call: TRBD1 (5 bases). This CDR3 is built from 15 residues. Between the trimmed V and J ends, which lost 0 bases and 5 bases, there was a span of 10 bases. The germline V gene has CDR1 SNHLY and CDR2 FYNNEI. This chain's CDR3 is CASSEAQARNEKLFF. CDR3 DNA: TGTGCCAGCAGTGAAGCACAGGCTCGAAATGAAAAACTGTTTTTT.

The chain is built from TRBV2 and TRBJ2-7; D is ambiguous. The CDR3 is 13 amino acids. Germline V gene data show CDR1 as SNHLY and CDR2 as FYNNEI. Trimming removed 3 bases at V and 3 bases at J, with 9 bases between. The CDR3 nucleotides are TGTGCCAGCAGTGAGGGCAGCCGCTACGAGCAGTACTTC. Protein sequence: CASSEGSRYEQYF.

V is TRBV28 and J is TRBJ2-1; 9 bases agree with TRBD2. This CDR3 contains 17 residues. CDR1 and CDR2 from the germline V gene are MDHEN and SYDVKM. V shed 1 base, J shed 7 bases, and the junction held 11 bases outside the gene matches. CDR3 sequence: CASSLYRGRASRNEQFF. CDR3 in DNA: TGTGCCAGCAGTTTATACCGCGGGAGGGCCAGTAGAAATGAGCAGTTCTTC.

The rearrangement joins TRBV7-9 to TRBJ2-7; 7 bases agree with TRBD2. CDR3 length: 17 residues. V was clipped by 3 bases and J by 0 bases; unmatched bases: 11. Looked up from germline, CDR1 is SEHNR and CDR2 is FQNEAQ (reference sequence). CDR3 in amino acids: CASSFGTGGYSSYEQYF. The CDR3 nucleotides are TGTGCCAGCAGCTTTGGGACGGGAGGCTACAGCTCCTACGAGCAGTACTTC.

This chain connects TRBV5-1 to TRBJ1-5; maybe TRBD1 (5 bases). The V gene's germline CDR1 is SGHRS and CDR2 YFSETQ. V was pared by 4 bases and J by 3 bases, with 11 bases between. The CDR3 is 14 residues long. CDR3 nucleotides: TGCGCCAGCAGCCCCGACAGCTTCAATCAGCCCCAGCATTTT. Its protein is CASSPDSFNQPQHF.

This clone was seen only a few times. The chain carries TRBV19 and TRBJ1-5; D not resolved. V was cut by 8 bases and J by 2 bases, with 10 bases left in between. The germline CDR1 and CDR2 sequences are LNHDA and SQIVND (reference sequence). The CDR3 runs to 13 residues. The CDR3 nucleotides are TGTGCCAGTTCTGACATGGGCAATCAGCCCCAGCATTTT. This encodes CASSDMGNQPQHF.

The chain's CDR3 is CASSVNPTTRNEQFF. The CDR3 coding sequence is TGTGCCAGCAGCGTAAACCCCACCACCAGAAATGAGCAGTTCTTC. The chain recombines TRBV9 with TRBJ2-1; D not certain. Trimming removed 1 base at V and 7 bases at J, with 15 bases between. This CDR3 is 15 amino acids long. Germline CDR1 reads SGDLS; CDR2 reads YYNGEE.

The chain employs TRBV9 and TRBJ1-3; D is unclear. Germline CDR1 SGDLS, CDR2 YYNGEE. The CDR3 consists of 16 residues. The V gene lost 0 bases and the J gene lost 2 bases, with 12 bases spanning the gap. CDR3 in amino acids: CASSVGGSLTGNTIYF. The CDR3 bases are TGTGCCAGCAGCGTAGGAGGCAGCCTTACTGGAAACACCATATATTTT.